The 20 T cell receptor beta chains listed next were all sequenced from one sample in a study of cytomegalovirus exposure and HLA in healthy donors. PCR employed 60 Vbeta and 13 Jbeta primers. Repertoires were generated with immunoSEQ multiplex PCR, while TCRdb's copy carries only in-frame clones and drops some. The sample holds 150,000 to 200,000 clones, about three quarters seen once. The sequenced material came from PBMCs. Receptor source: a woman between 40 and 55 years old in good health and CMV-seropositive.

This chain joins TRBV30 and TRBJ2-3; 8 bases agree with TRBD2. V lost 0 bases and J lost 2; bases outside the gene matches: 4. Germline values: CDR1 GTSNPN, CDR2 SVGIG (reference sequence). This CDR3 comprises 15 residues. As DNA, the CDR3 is TGTGCCTGGAGTGTACGGCGGGGGGACACAGATACGCAGTATTTT. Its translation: CAWSVRRGDTDTQYF.

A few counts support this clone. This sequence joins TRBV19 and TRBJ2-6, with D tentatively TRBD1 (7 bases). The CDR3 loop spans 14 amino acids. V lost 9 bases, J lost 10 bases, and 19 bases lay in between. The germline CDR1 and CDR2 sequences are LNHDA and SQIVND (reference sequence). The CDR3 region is CARTRAGTDNVLTF. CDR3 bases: TGTGCCAGGACTAGAGCCGGGACAGATAACGTCCTGACTTTC.

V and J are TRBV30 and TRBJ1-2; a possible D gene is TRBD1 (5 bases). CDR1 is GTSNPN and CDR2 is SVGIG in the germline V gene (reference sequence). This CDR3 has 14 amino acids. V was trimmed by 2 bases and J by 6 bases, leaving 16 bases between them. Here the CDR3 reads CAWSTTAGIHGYTF. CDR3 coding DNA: TGTGCCTGGAGTACCACCGCAGGGATCCATGGCTACACCTTC.

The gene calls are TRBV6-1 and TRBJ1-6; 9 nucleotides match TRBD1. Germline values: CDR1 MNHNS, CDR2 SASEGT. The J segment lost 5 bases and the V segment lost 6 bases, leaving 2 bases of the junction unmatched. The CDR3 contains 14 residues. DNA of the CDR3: TGTGCCAGCAGGACAGGGGGTGATAATTCACCCCTCCACTTT. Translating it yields CASRTGGDNSPLHF.

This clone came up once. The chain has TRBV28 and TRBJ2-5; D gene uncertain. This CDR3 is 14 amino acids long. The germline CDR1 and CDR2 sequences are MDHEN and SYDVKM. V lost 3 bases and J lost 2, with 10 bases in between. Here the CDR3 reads CASSFSEIQETQYF. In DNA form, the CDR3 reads TGTGCCAGCAGTTTTTCGGAGATTCAAGAGACCCAGTACTTC.

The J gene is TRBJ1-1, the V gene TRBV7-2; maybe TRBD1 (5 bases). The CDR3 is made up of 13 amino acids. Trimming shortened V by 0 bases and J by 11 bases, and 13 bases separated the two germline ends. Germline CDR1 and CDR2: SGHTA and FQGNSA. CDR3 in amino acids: CASSLAVPGGAFF. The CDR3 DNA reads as TGTGCCAGCAGCTTAGCTGTCCCCGGGGGGGCTTTCTTT.

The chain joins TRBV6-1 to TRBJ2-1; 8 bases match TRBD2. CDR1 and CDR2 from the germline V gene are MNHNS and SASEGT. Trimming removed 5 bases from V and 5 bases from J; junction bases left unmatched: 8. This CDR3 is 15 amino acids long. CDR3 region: CASSSIAGYHNEQFF. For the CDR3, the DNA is TGTGCCAGCAGTTCTATAGCGGGGTACCACAATGAGCAGTTCTTC.

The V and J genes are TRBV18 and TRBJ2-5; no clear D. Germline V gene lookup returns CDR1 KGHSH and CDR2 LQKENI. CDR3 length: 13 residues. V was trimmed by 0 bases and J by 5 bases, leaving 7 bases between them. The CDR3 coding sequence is TGTGCCAGCTCACCACCCGCGAGGGAGACCCAGTACTTC. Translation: CASSPPARETQYF.

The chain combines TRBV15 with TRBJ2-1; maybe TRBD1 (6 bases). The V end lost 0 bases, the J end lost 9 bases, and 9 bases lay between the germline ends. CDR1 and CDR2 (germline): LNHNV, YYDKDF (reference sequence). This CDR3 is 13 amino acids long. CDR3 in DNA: TGTGCCACCAGCAGAGACAGGGGTCCTGAGCAGTTCTTC. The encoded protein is CATSRDRGPEQFF.

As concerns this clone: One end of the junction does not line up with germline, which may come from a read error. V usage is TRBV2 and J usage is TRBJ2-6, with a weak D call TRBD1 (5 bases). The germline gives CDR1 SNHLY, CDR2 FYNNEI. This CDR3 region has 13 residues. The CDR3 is CAGGRGGANGLTF. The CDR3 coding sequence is TGTGCCGGTGGAAGGGGTGGGGCCAACGGCCTGACTTTC.

CDR3 in DNA: TGCGCCAGCAGCTTGGTGCGGGGGTCCTACAATGAGCAGTTCTTC. It translates to CASSLVRGSYNEQFF. The chain links TRBV5-1 to TRBJ2-1; TRBD2 matches at 7 bases. The CDR3 has 15 amino acids. J was trimmed by 1 base and V by 0 bases; bases with no gene match: 1. Germline V gives CDR1 SGHRS, CDR2 YFSETQ.

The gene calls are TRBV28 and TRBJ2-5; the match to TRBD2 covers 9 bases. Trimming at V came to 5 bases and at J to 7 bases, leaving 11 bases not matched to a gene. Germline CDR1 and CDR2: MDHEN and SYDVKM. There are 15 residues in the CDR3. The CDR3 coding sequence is TGTGCCAGCAGTCCGGCGGGGGGGGCCATCGGGACCCAGTACTTC. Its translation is CASSPAGGAIGTQYF. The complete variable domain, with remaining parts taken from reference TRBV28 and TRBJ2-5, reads DVKVTQSSRYLVKRTGEKVFLECVQDMDHENMFWYRQDPGLGLRLIYFSYDVKMKEKGDIPEGYSVSREKKERFSLILESASTNQTSMYLCASSPAGGAIGTQYFGPGTRLLVL.

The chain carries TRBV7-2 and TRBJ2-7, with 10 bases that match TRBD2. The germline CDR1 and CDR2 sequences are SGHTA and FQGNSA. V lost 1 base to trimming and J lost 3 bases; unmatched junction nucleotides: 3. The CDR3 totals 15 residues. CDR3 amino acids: CASSLESSGGYEQYF. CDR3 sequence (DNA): TGTGCCAGCAGCTTAGAGTCTAGCGGGGGCTACGAGCAGTACTTC.

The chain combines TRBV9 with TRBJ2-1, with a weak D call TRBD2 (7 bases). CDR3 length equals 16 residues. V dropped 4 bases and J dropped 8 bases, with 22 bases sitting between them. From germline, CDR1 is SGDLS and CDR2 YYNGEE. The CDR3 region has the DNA TGTGCCAGCAGCCCCACGGGGGGCCGGTCGGCACATGAGCAGTTCTTC. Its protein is CASSPTGGRSAHEQFF. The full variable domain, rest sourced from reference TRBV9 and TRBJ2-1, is DSGVTQTPKHLITATGQRVTLRCSPRSGDLSVYWYQQSLDQGLQFLIQYYNGEERAKGNILERFSAQQFPDLHSELNLSSLELGDSALYFCASSPTGGRSAHEQFFGPGTRLTVL.

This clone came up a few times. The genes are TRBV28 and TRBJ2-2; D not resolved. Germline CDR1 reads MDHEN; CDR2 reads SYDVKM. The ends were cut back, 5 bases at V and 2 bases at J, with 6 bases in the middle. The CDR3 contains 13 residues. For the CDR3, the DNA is TGTGCCAGCAGTCTCTATAACACCGGGGAGCTGTTTTTT. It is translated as CASSLYNTGELFF.

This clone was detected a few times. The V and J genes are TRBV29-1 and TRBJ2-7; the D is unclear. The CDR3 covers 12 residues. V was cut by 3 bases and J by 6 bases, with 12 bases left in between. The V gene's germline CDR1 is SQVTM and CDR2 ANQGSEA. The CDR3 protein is CSVDLADSEQYF. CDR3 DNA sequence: TGCAGCGTTGATCTTGCCGACTCCGAGCAGTACTTC.

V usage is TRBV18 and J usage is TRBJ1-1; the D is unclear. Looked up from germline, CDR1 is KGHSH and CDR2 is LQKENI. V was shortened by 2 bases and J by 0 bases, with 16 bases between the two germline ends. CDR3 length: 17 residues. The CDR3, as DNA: TGTGCCAGCTCACCAACGGTCGTGACCGGGATGAACACTGAAGCTTTCTTT. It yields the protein CASSPTVVTGMNTEAFF.

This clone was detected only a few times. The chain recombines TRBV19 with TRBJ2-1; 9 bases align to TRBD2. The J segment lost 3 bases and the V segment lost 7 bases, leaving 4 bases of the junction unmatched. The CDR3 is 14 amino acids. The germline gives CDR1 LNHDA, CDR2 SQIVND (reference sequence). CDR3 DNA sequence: TGTGCCAGTAAAAGACTAGCGGACTACAATGAGCAGTTCTTC. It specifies CASKRLADYNEQFF.

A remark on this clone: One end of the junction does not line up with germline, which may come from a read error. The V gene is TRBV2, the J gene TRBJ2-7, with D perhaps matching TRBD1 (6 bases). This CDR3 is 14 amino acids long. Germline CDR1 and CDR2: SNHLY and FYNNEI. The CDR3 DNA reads TGTGCCAATACCCCGGGACACCAATACTACGAGCAGCACTTC. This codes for CANTPGHQYYEQHF.

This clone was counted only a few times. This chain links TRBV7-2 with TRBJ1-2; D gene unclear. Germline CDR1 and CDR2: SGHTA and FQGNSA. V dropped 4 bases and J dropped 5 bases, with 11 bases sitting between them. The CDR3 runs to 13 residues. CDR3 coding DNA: TGTGCCAGCAGCTCCCCAGACATTTATGGCTACACCTTC. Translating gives CASSSPDIYGYTF.